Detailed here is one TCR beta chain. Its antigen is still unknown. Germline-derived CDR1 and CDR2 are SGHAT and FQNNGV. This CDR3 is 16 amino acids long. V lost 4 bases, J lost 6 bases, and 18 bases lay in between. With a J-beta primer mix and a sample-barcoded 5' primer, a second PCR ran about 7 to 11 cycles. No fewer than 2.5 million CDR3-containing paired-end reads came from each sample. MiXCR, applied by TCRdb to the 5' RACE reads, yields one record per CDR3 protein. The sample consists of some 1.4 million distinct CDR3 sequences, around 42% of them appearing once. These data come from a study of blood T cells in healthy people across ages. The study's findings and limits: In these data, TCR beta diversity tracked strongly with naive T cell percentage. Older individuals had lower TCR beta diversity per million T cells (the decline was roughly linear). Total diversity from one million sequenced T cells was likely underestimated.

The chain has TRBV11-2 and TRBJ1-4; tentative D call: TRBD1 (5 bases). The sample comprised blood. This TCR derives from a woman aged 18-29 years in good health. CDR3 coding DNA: TGTGCCAGCAGCTCGACCAAGGGACCCTGGGATGAAAAACTGTTTTTT. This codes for CASSSTKGPWDEKLFF.